A single sample gave rise to the 25 T cell receptor beta chains below, sequenced in a study of tumor-infiltrating lymphocytes in primary liver carcinoma. From unsorted bulk tissue weighing about 20-33 mg, DNA and RNA were co-extracted. The template, about 510 ng total RNA, yielded TCR beta cDNA made with a constant-region primer. Slightly modified ARM-PCR served as the procedure for the TCR beta libraries. These libraries came from three rounds of nested multiplex PCR. PCR rounds one and two used TRBV1-TRBV30 forward primers with a C-beta reverse primer for about 11 cycles each. TCRdb processed the multiplex PCR reads anew with MiXCR; each CDR3 protein has one entry. The sample records about 54,000 distinct CDR3 sequences, about 70% being singletons. Sequencing was performed on liver tumor tissue from sampling region 2. Indicated subset: tumor region T2, inferior pole. The receptors originated from a middle-aged man with primary liver carcinoma and hepatitis B virus infection.

As regards this clonotype: Possible read error: a much larger clone is one base away. This chain joins TRBV20-1 and TRBJ2-5; no reliable D call. The CDR3 consists of 15 residues. V dropped 0 bases and J dropped 2 bases, with 13 bases sitting between them. Germline values: CDR1 DFQATT, CDR2 SNEGSKA (reference sequence). In DNA form, the CDR3 reads TGCAGTGCTAGAGACTCGACGAACTTACAAGAGACCCAGTACTTC. Protein sequence: CSARDSTNLQETQYF.

V is TRBV29-1 and J is TRBJ1-1; tentatively, D is TRBD1 (6 bases). Germline V CDR1 and CDR2: SQVTM, ANQGSEA. Trimming left V 6 bases short and J 5 bases short, with 34 bases between. This CDR3 is built from 19 residues. The DNA for the CDR3 is TGCAGCGTCGAGAGGGGGTCCTACTCAGACGGGCGAAGAAGAACTGAAGCTTTCTTT. It yields the protein CSVERGSYSDGRRRTEAFF.

The chain employs TRBV11-2 and TRBJ2-1; D is possibly TRBD2 (6 bases). Trimming removed 5 bases at V and 8 bases at J, with 22 bases between. The CDR3 runs to 16 residues. The germline V gene encodes CDR1 SGHAT and CDR2 FQNNGV. The CDR3 nucleotides read TGTGCCAGCAGCCCGCGCCCTAGCGTGAGGATCTATGAGCAGTTCTTC. It yields the protein CASSPRPSVRIYEQFF.

As for this clonotype: A junction end diverges from the germline sequence, so it may reflect a read error. The chain has TRBV5-1 and TRBJ2-3; 9 nucleotides line up with TRBD1. CDR3 length: 17 residues. Germline V gives CDR1 SGHRS, CDR2 YFSETQ. The CDR3 DNA sequence: TGCGCCTGCAGCTATGGGACAGGGAGAGGTAGGACAGATACGCACTATTTT. Translating gives CACSYGTGRGRTDTHYF.

Comments on this clonotype: This may stem from a read error, because a much larger clone lies one nucleotide away. J is TRBJ2-1 and V is TRBV30; 9 positions match TRBD2. Germline values: CDR1 GTSNPN, CDR2 SVGIG (reference sequence). The CDR3 is made up of 15 amino acids. Trimming cost V 4 bases and J 6 bases; bases outside gene matches: 10. The CDR3: CAWISGLAVRNEQFF. The DNA of the CDR3 is TGTGCCTGGATCTCGGGACTAGCAGTCCGCAATGAGCAGTTCTTC.

In this sample, this clonotype turned up many times. V is TRBV11-2 and J is TRBJ2-1, with D tentatively TRBD1 or TRBD2 (6 bases each). The CDR3 length is 18 residues. Germline V gene lookup returns CDR1 SGHAT and CDR2 FQNNGV. V lost 1 base to trimming and J lost 7 bases, with 23 bases between them. CDR3 coding DNA: TGTGCCAGCAGCTTAGGGTGGGGGGCGGGACACTTTAGTAATGAGCAGTTCTTC. Translation gives CASSLGWGAGHFSNEQFF. Complete variable domain (other parts from reference TRBV11-2 and TRBJ2-1): EAGVAQSPRYKIIEKRQSVAFWCNPISGHATLYWYQQILGQGPKLLIQFQNNGVVDDSQLPKDRFSAERLKGVDSTLKIQPAKLEDSAVYLCASSLGWGAGHFSNEQFFGPGTRLTVL.

This chain's CDR3 is CGGSLDESYEQYF. In nucleotides, the CDR3 is TGTGGCGGCAGTCTCGATGAATCCTACGAGCAGTACTTC. The rearrangement links TRBV6-1 to TRBJ2-7; D uncertain. CDR1 is MNHNS, CDR2 SASEGT, per germline. This CDR3 is built from 13 residues.

The V call is TRBV5-4, the J call TRBJ1-2; D gene ambiguous. CDR1 is SGHNT, CDR2 YYREEE, per germline (reference sequence). There are 13 residues in the CDR3. V lost 8 bases and J lost 7, with 18 bases in between. The CDR3 region is CASSMDRHCGYTF. The CDR3 region has the DNA TGTGCCAGTAGCATGGACCGCCACTGTGGCTACACCTTC. Looking up the rest from reference TRBV5-4 and TRBJ1-2 gives the full variable domain: ETGVTQSPTHLIKTRGQQVTLRCSSQSGHNTVSWYQQALGQGPQFIFQYYREEENGRGNFPPRFSGLQFPNYSSELNVNALELDDSALYLCASSMDRHCGYTFGSGTRLTVV.

In regard to this clonotype: Just one base apart from a much larger clone, this may be a read error. The V and J genes are TRBV28 and TRBJ1-5; D perhaps matches TRBD1 (5 bases). This CDR3 has 15 amino acids. Trimming cost V 5 bases and J 1 base, with 12 bases left between them. CDR1 is MDHEN, CDR2 SYDVKM, per germline. DNA for the CDR3: TGTGCCAGCAGTGCCCAGTGGGGCAGCAATCAGCCCCAGCATTTT. This gives the protein CASSAQWGSNQPQHF.

This chain links TRBV11-2 with TRBJ2-7; D is ambiguous. The assigned J gene may be wrong: the sequence end matches TRBJ2-1 better. The CDR3 is 14 residues long. Looked up from germline, CDR1 is SGHAT and CDR2 is FQNNGV. CDR3 in amino acids: CASSLTDTTHGQFF. DNA for the CDR3: TGTGCCAGCAGCTTAACTGACACTACCCACGGGCAGTTCTTC.

V usage is TRBV4-2 and J usage is TRBJ2-1; D remains ambiguous. The V and J ends lost 2 bases and 8 bases respectively, with 16 bases between them. The CDR3 has 15 amino acids. Germline lookup yields CDR1 LGHNA and CDR2 YNFKEQ. CDR3 residues: CASSQLEWACDEQFF. For the CDR3, the DNA is TGTGCCAGCAGCCAATTGGAATGGGCATGCGATGAGCAGTTCTTC.

There are many counts of this clonotype. The V and J genes are TRBV5-6 and TRBJ2-5, with 10 nucleotides matching TRBD2. CDR3 length equals 17 residues. Germline lookup yields CDR1 SGHDT and CDR2 YYEEEE. Trimming cost V 4 bases and J 0 bases; bases outside gene matches: 9. CDR3 residues: CASSGTSAKRYQETQYF. The CDR3 DNA is TGTGCCAGCAGCGGGACTAGCGCGAAACGGTACCAAGAGACCCAGTACTTC.

A word on this clonotype: A much larger clone lies a single base off, so this may be a read error. The chain is built from TRBV7-9 and TRBJ1-2; perhaps TRBD1 as D (5 bases). CDR3 size: 14 residues. Germline V gene lookup returns CDR1 SEHNR and CDR2 FQNEAQ (reference sequence). V lost 7 bases and J lost 2, with 14 bases in between. The CDR3 bases are TGTGCCAGCATCCGGGACGGATTGAACTATGGCTACACCTTC. It is translated as CASIRDGLNYGYTF.

Worth noting for this clonotype: Mismatch with germline at one junction end may stem from a read error. The V gene is TRBV6-2 or TRBV6-3, the J gene TRBJ2-7, with D hard to call. Germline CDR1 and CDR2: MNHEY and SVGEGT. CDR3 size: 11 residues. The CDR3 loop is CAISPSYEQYF. CDR3 DNA: TGTGCCATCAGCCCTTCCTACGAGCAATACTTC.

Details on this clonotype: The junction departs from germline at one end; a sequencing error may be responsible. The rearrangement links TRBV12-3 or TRBV12-4 to TRBJ2-3, with 12 bases lining up with TRBD2. The CDR3 runs 16 residues. CDR3 bases: TGTGCCATCAGTTCGGTGACTAGCGGGAGCACAGATACGCACTATTTT. It specifies CAISSVTSGSTDTHYF.

A few counts support this clonotype. The J gene is TRBJ2-3, the V gene TRBV20-1, with D perhaps assigned TRBD1 or TRBD2 (6 bases each). Germline values: CDR1 DFQATT, CDR2 SNEGSKA (reference sequence). This CDR3 contains 15 residues. V shed 3 bases and J shed 2 bases, with 15 bases lying between them. The CDR3 protein is CSASTTGANTDTQYF. The CDR3 DNA sequence: TGCAGTGCTAGCACCACGGGGGCAAACACAGATACGCAGTATTTT.

With respect to this clonotype: The junction shows a germline mismatch at one end, possibly a read error. This sequence joins TRBV12-3 or TRBV12-4 and TRBJ2-1, with a weak D call TRBD2 (6 bases). This CDR3 spans 18 amino acids. The CDR3 spells CVSSFLATSGSSCNEQFF. CDR3 bases: TGTGTCAGCAGTTTTCTTGCTACCTCCGGGAGTTCCTGCAATGAGCAGTTCTTC.

The gene calls are TRBV6-2 or TRBV6-3 and TRBJ2-7; D is ambiguous. Near its end, the DNA agrees better with TRBJ2-1, so the J call may be wrong. The germline CDR1 and CDR2 sequences are MNHEY and SVGEGT. The CDR3 has 13 residues. The CDR3 coding sequence is TGTGCCAGCAGCCATGGCGGTTCCCACGAGCAGTTCTTC. Its protein product is CASSHGGSHEQFF.

At least ten counts were recorded for this clonotype. The V call is TRBV7-9, the J call TRBJ2-5; TRBD1 agrees at 7 bases. This CDR3 spans 15 amino acids. The J segment lost 5 bases and the V segment lost 5 bases, leaving 11 bases of the junction unmatched. Germline CDR1 SEHNR, CDR2 FQNEAQ (reference sequence). Here the CDR3 DNA reads TGTGCCAGCAGCCTCACGGGACAGCAAACGGAGACCCAGTACTTC. Its protein is CASSLTGQQTETQYF.

The chain joins TRBV10-3 to TRBJ1-2; 7 positions agree with TRBD1. V lost 5 bases to trimming and J lost 8 bases; unmatched junction nucleotides: 8. Germline V lookup: CDR1 ENHRY, CDR2 SYGVKD. The CDR3 covers 13 residues. The DNA for the CDR3 is TGTGCCATCAGTAGTGGGACAGCAAAAGGCTACACCTTC. Translation: CAISSGTAKGYTF.

In the case of this clonotype: The conserved phenylalanine or tryptophan is not found at the CDR3 terminus, so this likely reflects a read error. The chain carries TRBV19 and TRBJ1-1, with D unclear. Trimming removed 6 bases at V and 2 bases at J, with 4 bases between. This CDR3 spans 11 amino acids. CDR1 LNHDA and CDR2 SQIVND come from the germline V gene (reference sequence). The CDR3 bases are TGTGCCAGTAGCTCTAACACTGAAGCTTTCATT. Its protein is CASSSNTEAFI.

About this clonotype itself: The final CDR3 position lacks the conserved phenylalanine or tryptophan, pointing to a likely read error. This chain joins TRBV5-1 and TRBJ2-3; 9 bases fit TRBD1. The CDR3 is 16 amino acids. V was pared by 4 bases and J by 2 bases, with 8 bases of the junction left unmatched. CDR1 is SGHRS and CDR2 is YFSETQ in the germline V gene. Here the CDR3 DNA reads TGCGCCAGCAGCCGGCAACAGGGGGCTAACACAGATACGCAGTATTGT. Encoded protein: CASSRQQGANTDTQYC.

Comment on this clonotype: This could be a read error, since a much larger clone is one nucleotide away. The J gene is TRBJ2-5, the V gene TRBV5-1, with D possibly being TRBD1 (6 bases). The germline CDR1 and CDR2 sequences are SGHRS and YFSETQ. This CDR3 is 14 amino acids long. Written as DNA, the CDR3 is TGCGCCAGCAGCTTGGGAGGACAGCAAGAGACCGAGTACTTC. It codes for CASSLGGQQETEYF.

The chain joins TRBV2 to TRBJ2-1, with 7 bases fitting TRBD1. The CDR3 extends over 13 amino acids. CDR1 and CDR2 (germline): SNHLY, FYNNEI. The CDR3 sequence: CGSSYDRVGEQFF. Here the CDR3 DNA reads TGTGGCAGTAGTTACGACAGGGTCGGGGAGCAGTTCTTC.

On this clonotype itself: Compared with germline, one end of the junction differs, possibly owing to a read error. The chain carries TRBV7-8 and TRBJ2-3, with 8 bases matching TRBD2. The CDR3 loop spans 21 amino acids. Germline CDR1 SGHVS, CDR2 FQNEAQ. The CDR3 reads CASRLDFSREDLRTRTDTHYF. The CDR3 region has the DNA TGTGCCAGCAGGTTAGACTTCTCGCGGGAGGACCTGAGAACCCGCACAGATACGCACTATTTT.